The clone carrying this TCR beta chain has only a few counts. This sample was taken from a study of low-dose radiotherapy and immunotherapy resistance in tumors. About the research overall: Aspirin 300 mg, taken orally and daily, was given to patients for four cycles from cycle 1 day 1.

Time point here: after trial treatment. Treatment specified: LDRT plus nivolumab, ipilimumab, low-dose cyclophosphamide and aspirin (RACIN trial). Germline CDR1 KGHSH, CDR2 LQKENI. V was cut by 3 bases and J by 2 bases, with 13 bases left in between. This CDR3 is built from 16 residues. cDNA synthesis used a TRAV/TRBV-specific primer set for both chains. Both a constant-region primer and a V-primer adapter served to amplify TCRs across around 20 PCR cycles. The authors amplified isolated mRNA by in vitro transcription. TCRdb called the reads again in MiXCR, with one record for every CDR3 protein. The sample records roughly 90,000 distinct CDR3 sequences, 20% to 25% being singletons.

The input for sequencing was PBMCs, taken after low-dose radiotherapy plus immunotherapy. The sequence came from a female donor with ovarian cancer. The genes are TRBV18 and TRBJ2-2; D possibly corresponds to TRBD1 (5 bases). Here the CDR3 DNA reads TGTGCCAGCTCACCGTTTGGGGCCACCAACACCGGGGAGCTGTTTTTT. This translates into CASSPFGATNTGELFF.